The entry below gives a single T cell receptor beta chain sequence along with its context. Regarding time point: proximal margin of the surgical specimen (macroscopically non-inflamed). CDR1 ENHRY and CDR2 SYGVKD come from the germline V gene. J was trimmed by 4 bases and V by 10 bases; bases with no gene match: 4. The CDR3 consists of 13 residues. The data belong to a study of T cell repertoires in ileal Crohn's disease. The method was immunoSEQ multiplex PCR; TCRdb's version includes in-frame clones alone and lacks a portion of them. The sample comprises roughly 7,200 clones, about 73% of which are singletons, and 25% to 30% rests with the top ten.

This clonotype was obtained from an adult with Crohn's disease. The chain joins TRBV10-3 to TRBJ1-4; 9 nucleotides align to TRBD1. Sequenced input: ileal tissue. CDR3 sequence reads: CATQGQGNEKLFF. The CDR3, as DNA: TGTGCCACCCAGGGACAGGGTAATGAAAAACTGTTTTTT.